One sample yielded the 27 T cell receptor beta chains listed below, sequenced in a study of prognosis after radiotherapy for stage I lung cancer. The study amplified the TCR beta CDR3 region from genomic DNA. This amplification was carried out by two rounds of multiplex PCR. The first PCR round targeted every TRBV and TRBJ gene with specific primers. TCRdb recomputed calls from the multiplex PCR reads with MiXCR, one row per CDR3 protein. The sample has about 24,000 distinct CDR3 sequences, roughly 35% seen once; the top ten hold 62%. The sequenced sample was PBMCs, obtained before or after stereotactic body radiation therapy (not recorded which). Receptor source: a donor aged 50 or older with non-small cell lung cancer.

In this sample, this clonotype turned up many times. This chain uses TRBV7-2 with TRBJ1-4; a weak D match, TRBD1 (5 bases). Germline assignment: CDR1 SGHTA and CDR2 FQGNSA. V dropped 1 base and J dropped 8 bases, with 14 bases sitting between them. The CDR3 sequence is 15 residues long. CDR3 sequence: CASSLVSGRNEKLFF. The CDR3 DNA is TGTGCCAGCAGCTTAGTTTCAGGGAGGAACGAAAAACTGTTTTTT. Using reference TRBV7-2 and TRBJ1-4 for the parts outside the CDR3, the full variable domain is GAGVSQSPSNKVTEKGKDVELRCDPISGHTALYWYRQSLGQGLEFLIYFQGNSAPDKSGLPSDRFSAERTGGSVSTLTIQRTQQEDSAVYLCASSLVSGRNEKLFFGSGTQLSVL.

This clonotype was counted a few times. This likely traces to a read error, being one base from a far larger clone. The CDR3 coding sequence is TGTGCCAACAGTTTGGGTAGCGGGATCTACAATGAGCAGTTCTTC. This encodes CANSLGSGIYNEQFF. The V call is TRBV12-5, the J call TRBJ2-1; 8 bases fit TRBD2. Germline assignment: CDR1 LGHNT and CDR2 FRNRAP. This CDR3 has 15 residues.

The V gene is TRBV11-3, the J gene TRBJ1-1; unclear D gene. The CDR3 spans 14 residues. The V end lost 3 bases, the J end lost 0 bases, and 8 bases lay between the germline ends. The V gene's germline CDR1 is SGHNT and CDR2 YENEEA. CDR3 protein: CASSLSRVNTEAFF. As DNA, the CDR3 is TGTGCCAGCAGCTTGTCTAGGGTGAACACTGAAGCTTTCTTT.

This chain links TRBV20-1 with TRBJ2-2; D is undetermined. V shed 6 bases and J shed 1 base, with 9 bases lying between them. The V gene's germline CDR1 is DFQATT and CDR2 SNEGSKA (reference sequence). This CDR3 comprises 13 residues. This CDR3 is CSAPDRNTGELFF. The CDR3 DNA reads TGCAGTGCCCCGGACCGGAACACCGGGGAGCTGTTTTTT.

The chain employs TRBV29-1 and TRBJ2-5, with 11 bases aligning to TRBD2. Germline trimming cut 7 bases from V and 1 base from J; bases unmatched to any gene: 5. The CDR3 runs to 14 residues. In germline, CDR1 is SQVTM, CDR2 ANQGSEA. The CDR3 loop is CSAELAGAQETQYF. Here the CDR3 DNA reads TGCAGCGCCGAACTAGCGGGGGCCCAAGAGACCCAGTACTTC.

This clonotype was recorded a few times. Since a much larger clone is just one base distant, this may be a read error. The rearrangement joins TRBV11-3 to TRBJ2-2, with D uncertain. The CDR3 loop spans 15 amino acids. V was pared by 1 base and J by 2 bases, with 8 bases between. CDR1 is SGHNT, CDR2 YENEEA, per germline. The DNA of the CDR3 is TGTGCCAGCAGCTTAGTACAGACTAACACCGGGGAGCTGTTTTTT. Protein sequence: CASSLVQTNTGELFF.

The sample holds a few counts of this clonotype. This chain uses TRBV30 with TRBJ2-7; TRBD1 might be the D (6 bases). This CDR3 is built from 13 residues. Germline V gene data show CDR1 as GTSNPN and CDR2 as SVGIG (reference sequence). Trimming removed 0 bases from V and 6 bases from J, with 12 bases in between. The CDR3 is CAWSVQGRAEQYF. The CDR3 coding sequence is TGTGCCTGGAGTGTACAGGGCAGGGCCGAGCAGTACTTC.

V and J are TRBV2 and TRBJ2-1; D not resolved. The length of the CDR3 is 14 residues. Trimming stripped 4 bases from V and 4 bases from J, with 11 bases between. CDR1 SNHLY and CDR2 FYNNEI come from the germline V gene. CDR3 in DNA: TGTGCCAGCAGTGTGTGGGTTACGTACAATGAGCAGTTCTTC. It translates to CASSVWVTYNEQFF.

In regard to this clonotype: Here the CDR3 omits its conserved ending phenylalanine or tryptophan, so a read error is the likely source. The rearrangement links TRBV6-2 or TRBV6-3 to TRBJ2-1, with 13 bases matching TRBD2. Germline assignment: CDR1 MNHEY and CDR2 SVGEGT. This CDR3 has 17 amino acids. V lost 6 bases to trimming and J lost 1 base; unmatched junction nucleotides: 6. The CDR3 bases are TGTGCCAGCAGAGGGACTAGCGGGGCCAGGTCCTACAATGAGCAGTTCCTC. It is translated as CASRGTSGARSYNEQFL.

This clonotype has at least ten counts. In nucleotides, the CDR3 is TGTGCCAGCAGCCAAGAAGGGTTTCGGACCCAGTACTTC. It translates to CASSQEGFRTQYF. This chain links TRBV3-1 with TRBJ2-5; unclear D gene. Trimming pared 0 bases from V and 7 bases from J, leaving 9 bases between. The germline V gene has CDR1 LGHDT and CDR2 YNNKEL (reference sequence). The CDR3 has 13 amino acids.

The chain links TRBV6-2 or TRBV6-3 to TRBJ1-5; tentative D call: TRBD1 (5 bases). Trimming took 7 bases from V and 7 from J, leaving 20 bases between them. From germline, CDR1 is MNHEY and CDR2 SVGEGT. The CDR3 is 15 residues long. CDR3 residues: CASTPGTFSRQPQHF. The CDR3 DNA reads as TGTGCCAGCACCCCCGGGACCTTTAGTCGACAGCCCCAGCATTTT.

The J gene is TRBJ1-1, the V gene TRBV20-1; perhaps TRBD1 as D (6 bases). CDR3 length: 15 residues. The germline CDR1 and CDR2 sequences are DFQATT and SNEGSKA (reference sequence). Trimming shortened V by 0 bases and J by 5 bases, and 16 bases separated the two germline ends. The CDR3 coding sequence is TGCAGTGCTAGAGATATCGGTACAGGGAATACTGAAGCTTTCTTT. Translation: CSARDIGTGNTEAFF.

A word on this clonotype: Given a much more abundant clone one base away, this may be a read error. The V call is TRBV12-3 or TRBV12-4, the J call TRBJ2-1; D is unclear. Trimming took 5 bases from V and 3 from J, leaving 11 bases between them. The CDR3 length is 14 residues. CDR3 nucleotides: TGTGCCAGCAGTCTAAGCTGGATCTACAATGAGCAGTTCTTC. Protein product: CASSLSWIYNEQFF.

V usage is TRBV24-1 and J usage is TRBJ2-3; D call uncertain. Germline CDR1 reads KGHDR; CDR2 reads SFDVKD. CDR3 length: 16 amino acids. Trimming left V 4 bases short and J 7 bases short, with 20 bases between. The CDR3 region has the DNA TGTGCCACCAGTGACGCGCTGCCAGGATCTGTAAATACGCAGTATTTT. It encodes CATSDALPGSVNTQYF.

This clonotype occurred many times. CDR3 sequence (DNA): TGTGCCACCAGTGAGACAGGGGGTGGAACCGGGGAGCTGTTTTTT. It encodes CATSETGGGTGELFF. The rearrangement links TRBV24-1 to TRBJ2-2; 9 bases line up with TRBD1. Germline V gene data show CDR1 as KGHDR and CDR2 as SFDVKD. Trimming cost V 4 bases and J 5 bases; bases outside gene matches: 4. This CDR3 has 15 residues.

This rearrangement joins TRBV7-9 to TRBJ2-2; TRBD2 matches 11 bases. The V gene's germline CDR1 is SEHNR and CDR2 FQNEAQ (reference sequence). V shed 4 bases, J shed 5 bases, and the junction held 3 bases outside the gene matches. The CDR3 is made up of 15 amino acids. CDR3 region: CASSSSGGQTGELFF. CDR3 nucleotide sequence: TGTGCCAGCAGCTCTAGCGGGGGGCAAACCGGGGAGCTGTTTTTT.

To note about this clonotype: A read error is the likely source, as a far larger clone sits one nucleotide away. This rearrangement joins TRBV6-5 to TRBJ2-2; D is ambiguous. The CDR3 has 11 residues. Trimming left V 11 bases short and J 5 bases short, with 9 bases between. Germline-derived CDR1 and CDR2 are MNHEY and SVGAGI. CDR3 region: CAGEATGELFF. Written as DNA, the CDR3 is TGTGCCGGCGAGGCGACCGGGGAGCTGTTTTTT.

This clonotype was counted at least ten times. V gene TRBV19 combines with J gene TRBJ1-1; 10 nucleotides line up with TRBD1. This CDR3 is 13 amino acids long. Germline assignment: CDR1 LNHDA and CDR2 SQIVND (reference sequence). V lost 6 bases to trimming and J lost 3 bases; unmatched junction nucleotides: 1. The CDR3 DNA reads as TGTGCCAGTAGGGACAGGGGGGACACTGAAGCTTTCTTT. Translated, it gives CASRDRGDTEAFF. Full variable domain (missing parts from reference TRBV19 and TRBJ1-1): DGGITQSPKYLFRKEGQNVTLSCEQNLNHDAMYWYRQDPGQGLRLIYYSQIVNDFQKGDIAEGYSVSREKKESFPLTVTSAQKNPTAFYLCASRDRGDTEAFFGQGTRLTVV.

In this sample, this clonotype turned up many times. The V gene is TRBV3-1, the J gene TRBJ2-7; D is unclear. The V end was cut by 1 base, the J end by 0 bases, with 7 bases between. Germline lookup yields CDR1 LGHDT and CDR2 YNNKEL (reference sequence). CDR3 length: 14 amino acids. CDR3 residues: CASSQGVSSYEQYF. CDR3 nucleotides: TGTGCCAGCAGCCAAGGAGTGAGCTCCTACGAGCAGTACTTC.

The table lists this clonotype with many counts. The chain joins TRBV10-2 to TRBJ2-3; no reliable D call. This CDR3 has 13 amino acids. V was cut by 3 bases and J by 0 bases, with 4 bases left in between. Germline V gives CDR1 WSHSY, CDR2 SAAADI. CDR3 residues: CASSETSTDTQYF. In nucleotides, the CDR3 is TGCGCCAGCAGTGAAACTAGCACAGATACGCAGTATTTT.

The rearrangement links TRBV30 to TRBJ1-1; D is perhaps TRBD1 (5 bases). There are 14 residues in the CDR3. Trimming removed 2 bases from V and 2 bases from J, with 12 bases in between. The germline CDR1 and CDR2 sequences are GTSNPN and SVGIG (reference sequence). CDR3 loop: CAWSRGIANTEAFF. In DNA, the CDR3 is TGTGCCTGGAGTAGGGGAATTGCAAACACTGAAGCTTTCTTT.

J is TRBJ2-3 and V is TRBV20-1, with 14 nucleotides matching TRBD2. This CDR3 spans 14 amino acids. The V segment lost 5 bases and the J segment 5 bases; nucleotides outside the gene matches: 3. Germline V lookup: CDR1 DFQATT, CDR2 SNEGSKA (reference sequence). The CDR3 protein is CSAGTSGSGDTQYF. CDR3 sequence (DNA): TGCAGTGCTGGGACTAGCGGGAGTGGAGATACGCAGTATTTT.

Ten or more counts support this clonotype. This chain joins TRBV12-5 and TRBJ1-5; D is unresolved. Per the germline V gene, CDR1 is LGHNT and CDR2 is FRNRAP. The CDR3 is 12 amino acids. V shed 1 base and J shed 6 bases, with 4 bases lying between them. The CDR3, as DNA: TGTGCTAGTGGTTTGGACATTCAGCCCCAGCATTTT. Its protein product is CASGLDIQPQHF.

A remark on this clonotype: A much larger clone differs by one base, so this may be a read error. In DNA form, the CDR3 reads TGCGCCAGCAGCCATGGGACCTCGGTTGACCAAGAGACCCAGTACTTC. Translation gives CASSHGTSVDQETQYF. This chain joins TRBV5-1 and TRBJ2-5; D might be TRBD1 or TRBD2, each matching 5 bases. The CDR3 runs to 16 residues. Germline CDR1 is SGHRS and CDR2 is YFSETQ. The V and J ends lost 4 bases and 0 bases respectively, with 16 bases between them.

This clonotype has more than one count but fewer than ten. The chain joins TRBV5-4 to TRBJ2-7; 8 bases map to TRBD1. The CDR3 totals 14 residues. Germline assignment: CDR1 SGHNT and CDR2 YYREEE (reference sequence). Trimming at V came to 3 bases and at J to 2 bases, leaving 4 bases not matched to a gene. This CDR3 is CASSSRQGTYEQYF. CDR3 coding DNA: TGTGCCAGCAGCTCTAGACAGGGGACCTACGAGCAGTACTTC.

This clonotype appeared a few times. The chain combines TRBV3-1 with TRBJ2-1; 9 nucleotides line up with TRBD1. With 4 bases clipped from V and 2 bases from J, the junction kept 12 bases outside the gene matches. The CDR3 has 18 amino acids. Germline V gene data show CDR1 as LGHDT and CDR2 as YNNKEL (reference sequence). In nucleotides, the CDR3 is TGTGCCAGCAGCCCTCGACTACAGGGGGCGGCTACCTACAATGAGCAGTTCTTC. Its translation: CASSPRLQGAATYNEQFF.

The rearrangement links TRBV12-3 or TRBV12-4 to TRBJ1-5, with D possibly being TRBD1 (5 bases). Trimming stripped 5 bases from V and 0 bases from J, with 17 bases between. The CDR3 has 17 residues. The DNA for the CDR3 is TGTGCCAGCAGTCCTAGAAGACAGAACTATAGCAATCAGCCCCAGCATTTT. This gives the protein CASSPRRQNYSNQPQHF.